Sequencing of this T cell receptor (beta chain) was carried out in a study of T cell responses to AZD1222 COVID-19 vaccine. J lost 4 bases, V lost 1 base, and 7 bases had no gene match. Germline CDR1 SGHRS, CDR2 YFSETQ. The CDR3 is made up of 16 amino acids. Profiling relied on immunoSEQ multiplex PCR, and the TCRdb table lists in-frame clones only, not all of them. The profile covers 95,000 to 100,000 clones, with more than 85% appearing a single time and more than 15% taken by the ten largest. This rearrangement joins TRBV5-1 to TRBJ2-2; 7 bases align to TRBD1. Source: peripheral blood, taken on day 0 of AZD1222 vaccination. The receptor's source is an adult in good health. The CDR3 reads CASSLRVGGSTGELFF. The CDR3 DNA reads TGCGCCAGCAGCTTGCGGGTAGGGGGCTCCACCGGGGAGCTGTTTTTT.